The subject of this entry is one TCR beta chain. In the authors' workflow: Nucleated cell counts were estimated from reference gene primer amplification. This table comes from immunoSEQ multiplex PCR, and its TCRdb copy is limited to in-frame clones, with some not included. V, J and clone size reflect that table, while D and trimming were determined from the DNA. The data show around 70,000 clones, with 70% to 80% seen just once and about a sixth held by the top ten. The data belong to a study of blood T cell repertoires in COVID-19. Looking at the study overall: From T cells, B-cell-depleted T cells, or PBMCs came the material, which was cDNA or gDNA.

The germline V gene has CDR1 SGHVS and CDR2 FQNEAQ. The length of the CDR3 is 15 residues. Germline trimming cut 4 bases from V and 11 bases from J; bases unmatched to any gene: 16. This TCR was recovered from a human donor in a cohort sampled during active COVID-19. Sequencing used peripheral blood. The chain uses TRBV7-8 and TRBJ1-1, with 7 bases fitting TRBD1. The CDR3 loop is CASSSHRGRASEAFF. DNA of the CDR3: TGTGCCAGCAGCTCACACAGGGGTCGCGCGAGTGAGGCTTTCTTT. Based on the CDR3 plus reference TRBV7-8 and TRBJ1-1, the full variable domain is GAGVSQSPRYKVAKRGQDVALRCDPISGHVSLFWYQQALGQGPEFLTYFQNEAQLDKSGLPSDRFFAERPEGSVSTLKIQRTQQEDSAVYLCASSSHRGRASEAFFGQGTRLTVV.